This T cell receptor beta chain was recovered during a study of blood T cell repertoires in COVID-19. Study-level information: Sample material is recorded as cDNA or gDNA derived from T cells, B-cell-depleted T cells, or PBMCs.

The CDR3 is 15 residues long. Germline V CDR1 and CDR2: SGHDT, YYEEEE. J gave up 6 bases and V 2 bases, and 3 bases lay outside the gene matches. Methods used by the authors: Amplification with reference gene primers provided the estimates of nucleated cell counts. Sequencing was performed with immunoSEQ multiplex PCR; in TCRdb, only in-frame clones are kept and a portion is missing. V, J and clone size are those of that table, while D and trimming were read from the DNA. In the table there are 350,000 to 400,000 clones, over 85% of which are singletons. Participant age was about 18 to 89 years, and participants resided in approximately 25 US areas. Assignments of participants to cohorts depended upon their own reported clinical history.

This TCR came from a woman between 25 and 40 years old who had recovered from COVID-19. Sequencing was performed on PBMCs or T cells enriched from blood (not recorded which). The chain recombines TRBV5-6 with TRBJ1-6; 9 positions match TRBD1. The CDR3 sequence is CASSFDRGSNSPLHF. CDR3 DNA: TGTGCCAGCAGCTTCGACAGGGGGTCTAATTCACCCCTCCACTTT.